The 22 T cell receptor beta chains below were found in one sample sequenced in a study of blood T cell repertoires in COVID-19. Sequencing was performed with immunoSEQ multiplex PCR; in TCRdb, only in-frame clones are kept and a portion is missing. Among about 67,000 clones, around 87% were seen once, and the ten largest hold more than 4.5%. Sequencing was done on a sample of peripheral blood. The receptors were sampled from a man aged 45-65 years with active COVID-19.

The CDR3, as DNA: TGTGCCAGCAGTGAAGACAGGGCCTTAAATGGCTACACCTTC. Amino acid sequence: CASSEDRALNGYTF. J is TRBJ1-2 and V is TRBV2; D might be TRBD1 (6 bases). V gave up 1 base and J gave up 6 bases, with 12 bases separating them. Germline CDR1 reads SNHLY; CDR2 reads FYNNEI. This CDR3 comprises 14 residues.

The V gene is TRBV4-1, the J gene TRBJ2-7; 8 bases align to TRBD2. V gave up 2 bases and J gave up 3 bases; unmatched junction bases: 9. Germline values: CDR1 MGHRA, CDR2 YSYEKL. The CDR3 is made up of 16 amino acids. CDR3 coding DNA: TGCGCCAGCAGCCAAATCCTCGGGGGGGCCTTCTACGAGCAGTACTTC. Amino acid sequence: CASSQILGGAFYEQYF.

The chain recombines TRBV5-6 with TRBJ1-2; D unclear. V lost 3 bases to trimming and J lost 0 bases, with 15 bases between them. Looked up from germline, CDR1 is SGHDT and CDR2 is YYEEEE. This CDR3 spans 16 amino acids. CDR3 residues: CASSWRGFEANYGYTF. The CDR3 nucleotides read TGTGCCAGCAGCTGGCGCGGGTTCGAGGCTAACTATGGCTACACCTTC.

The chain recombines TRBV5-1 with TRBJ1-2; tentatively, D is TRBD1 (5 bases). Trimming shortened V by 4 bases and J by 7 bases, and 26 bases separated the two germline ends. The CDR3 length is 17 residues. Per the germline V gene, CDR1 is SGHRS and CDR2 is YFSETQ. CDR3 residues: CASSGGPRGGHITGYTF. CDR3 nucleotides: TGCGCCAGCAGCGGTGGACCTAGGGGAGGGCATATAACTGGCTACACCTTC.

V gene TRBV28 combines with J gene TRBJ2-1, with TRBD1 as a possible D gene (5 bases). V gave up 5 bases and J gave up 7 bases, with 18 bases separating them. Germline CDR1 is MDHEN and CDR2 is SYDVKM. CDR3 length equals 15 residues. CDR3 in DNA: TGTGCCAGCAGTGGCCTAGGGGCGATTATAAATGAGCAGTTCTTC. This translates into CASSGLGAIINEQFF.

V gene TRBV12-3 or TRBV12-4 combines with J gene TRBJ1-1, with D unresolved. V lost 3 bases and J 2 bases, leaving 7 bases between the germline ends. This CDR3 has 13 residues. The CDR3 DNA reads as TGTGCCAGCAGTTTTCGGGTTAACACTGAAGCTTTCTTT. This encodes CASSFRVNTEAFF.

There are a few counts of this clone. The chain combines TRBV9 with TRBJ2-1; TRBD2 matches at 7 bases. Germline trimming cut 4 bases from V and 6 bases from J; bases unmatched to any gene: 13. This CDR3 region has 16 residues. CDR1 is SGDLS and CDR2 is YYNGEE in the germline V gene. The CDR3 DNA sequence: TGTGCCAGCAGCTCCTCCGGGACCCCGGGGGGCAATGAGCAGTTCTTC. Protein: CASSSSGTPGGNEQFF. The full variable domain, in which reference TRBV9 and TRBJ2-1 provide the parts outside the CDR3, is DSGVTQTPKHLITATGQRVTLRCSPRSGDLSVYWYQQSLDQGLQFLIQYYNGEERAKGNILERFSAQQFPDLHSELNLSSLELGDSALYFCASSSSGTPGGNEQFFGPGTRLTVL.

V gene TRBV18 combines with J gene TRBJ2-7; no reliable D call. Germline assignment: CDR1 KGHSH and CDR2 LQKENI. The V and J ends lost 5 bases and 6 bases respectively, with 14 bases between them. This CDR3 has 13 amino acids. The CDR3 reads CASSKAPSGEQYF. CDR3 in DNA: TGTGCCAGCTCAAAGGCCCCTTCGGGCGAGCAGTACTTC.

The chain links TRBV11-2 to TRBJ2-5, with TRBD2 as a possible D gene (5 bases). The ends were cut back, 5 bases at V and 1 base at J, with 11 bases in the middle. Germline V gene data show CDR1 as SGHAT and CDR2 as FQNNGV. The CDR3 is 14 amino acids. Here the CDR3 reads CASSNREFQETQYF. The DNA for the CDR3 is TGTGCCAGCAGCAACCGGGAATTCCAAGAGACCCAGTACTTC.

The V and J genes are TRBV18 and TRBJ1-1, with unresolved D. V was clipped by 6 bases and J by 3 bases, with 11 bases between them. Germline CDR1 KGHSH, CDR2 LQKENI. The CDR3 loop spans 13 amino acids. In DNA form, the CDR3 reads TGTGCCAGCTCCCCTAACCTGGACACTGAAGCTTTCTTT. Encoded protein: CASSPNLDTEAFF.

V gene TRBV28 combines with J gene TRBJ2-6; possible D gene TRBD1, 6 bases. This CDR3 has 18 residues. Germline V CDR1 and CDR2: MDHEN, SYDVKM. Trimming removed 3 bases from V and 0 bases from J, with 15 bases in between. CDR3 in amino acids: CASSFALTGLSGANVLTF. The CDR3 nucleotides read TGTGCCAGCAGTTTCGCCCTTACAGGGCTCTCTGGGGCCAACGTCCTGACTTTC.

The chain is built from TRBV6-1 and TRBJ2-7, with 9 bases identical to TRBD1. This CDR3 comprises 12 residues. The germline gives CDR1 MNHNS, CDR2 SASEGT. V shed 3 bases and J 13 bases; nucleotides not matched to a gene: 7. CDR3 nucleotides: TGTGCCAGCAGTGAGTCCCGGGACAGGGAATACTTC. Residues: CASSESRDREYF.

The V gene is TRBV6-1, the J gene TRBJ2-7; D may be TRBD2 (6 bases). Germline V gives CDR1 MNHNS, CDR2 SASEGT. The CDR3 totals 12 residues. The V end was cut by 3 bases, the J end by 6 bases, with 9 bases between. Here the CDR3 DNA reads TGTGCCAGCAGTGATGGGGGGTTCGAGCAGTACTTC. Translation: CASSDGGFEQYF.

The gene calls are TRBV11-2 and TRBJ2-1, with TRBD2 identical over 12 bases. This CDR3 region has 17 residues. Germline V lookup: CDR1 SGHAT, CDR2 FQNNGV. The J segment lost 7 bases and the V segment lost 5 bases, leaving 12 bases of the junction unmatched. The CDR3 DNA reads as TGTGCCAGCAGCGCCAGGACTAGCGGGGACCTTTTAAATGAGCAGTTCTTC. This codes for CASSARTSGDLLNEQFF. Using reference TRBV11-2 and TRBJ2-1 for the parts outside the CDR3, the full variable domain is EAGVAQSPRYKIIEKRQSVAFWCNPISGHATLYWYQQILGQGPKLLIQFQNNGVVDDSQLPKDRFSAERLKGVDSTLKIQPAKLEDSAVYLCASSARTSGDLLNEQFFGPGTRLTVL.

The chain links TRBV10-1 to TRBJ2-5; D might be TRBD2 (6 bases). Germline V gene sequence: CDR1 WNHNN, CDR2 SYGVQD (reference sequence). V lost 1 base, J lost 0 bases, and 12 bases lay in between. The CDR3 has 16 amino acids. The CDR3 nucleotides read TGCGCCAGCAGTGAGTTGTGGGAGGATAACCAAGAGACCCAGTACTTC. Protein product: CASSELWEDNQETQYF.

This chain links TRBV5-1 with TRBJ1-1, with 11 nucleotides matching TRBD1. Germline assignment: CDR1 SGHRS and CDR2 YFSETQ. This CDR3 is built from 15 residues. V gave up 3 bases and J gave up 9 bases; unmatched junction bases: 10. The chain's CDR3 is CASSSGQGVSLQAFF. Here the CDR3 DNA reads TGCGCCAGCAGCTCGGGACAGGGGGTTTCCCTCCAAGCTTTCTTT.

The chain uses TRBV3-1 (or the pseudogene TRBV3-2) and TRBJ1-1; tentative D call: TRBD1 (6 bases). Trimming took 2 bases from V and 7 from J, leaving 14 bases between them. Germline V lookup: CDR1 LGHDT, CDR2 YNNKEL (reference sequence). The CDR3 length is 14 residues. CDR3 amino acids: CASSQRRIGGEAFF. The CDR3 DNA reads TGTGCCAGCAGCCAACGAAGGATAGGGGGTGAAGCTTTCTTT.

The J gene is TRBJ2-3, the V gene TRBV19; possibly TRBD1 for D (6 bases). The germline gives CDR1 LNHDA, CDR2 SQIVND (reference sequence). The CDR3 is 14 residues long. Deletions cut 7 bases from V and 4 bases from J, with 15 bases between. CDR3 region: CASKVGDTSDTQYF. The CDR3 nucleotides read TGTGCCAGTAAAGTCGGGGACACCTCAGATACGCAGTATTTT. The variable domain in full, with the rest retrieved from reference TRBV19 and TRBJ2-3, is DGGITQSPKYLFRKEGQNVTLSCEQNLNHDAMYWYRQDPGQGLRLIYYSQIVNDFQKGDIAEGYSVSREKKESFPLTVTSAQKNPTAFYLCASKVGDTSDTQYFGPGTRLTVL.

The chain combines TRBV14 with TRBJ2-5, with 7 bases fitting TRBD2. Germline-derived CDR1 and CDR2 are SGHDN and FVKESK. With V trimmed by 1 base and J by 1 base, 15 bases remained unmatched. The CDR3 covers 19 residues. CDR3 residues: CASSQGTAWDYPPQETQYF. The CDR3 nucleotides are TGTGCCAGCAGCCAAGGGACTGCTTGGGACTACCCTCCCCAAGAGACCCAGTACTTC.

The chain is built from TRBV12-3 or TRBV12-4 and TRBJ2-7; D remains ambiguous. Trimming left V 6 bases short and J 2 bases short, with 5 bases between. The CDR3 consists of 11 residues. This CDR3 reads CASSRTYEQYF. The CDR3 nucleotides are TGTGCCAGCAGCCGTACCTACGAGCAGTACTTC.

V usage is TRBV15 and J usage is TRBJ2-3; 12 nucleotides match TRBD2. V dropped 3 bases and J dropped 5; count of bases not matched to a gene: 9. The CDR3 consists of 17 residues. The germline CDR1 and CDR2 sequences are LNHNV and YYDKDF (reference sequence). This chain's CDR3 is CATSSLAGGLSKDTQYF. In DNA form, the CDR3 reads TGTGCCACCAGCAGTCTAGCGGGAGGGTTAAGTAAAGATACGCAGTATTTT.

This chain joins TRBV7-8 and TRBJ1-2; D unresolved. The CDR3 sequence is 13 residues long. V was clipped by 6 bases and J by 4 bases, with 12 bases between them. Germline loops: CDR1 SGHVS, CDR2 FQNEAQ. The CDR3 reads CASSSGGSYGYTF. The CDR3 DNA reads TGTGCCAGCAGTTCTGGAGGAAGCTATGGCTACACCTTC.